Shown below are 22 T cell receptor beta chains from a single sample sequenced in a study of graft-versus-host responses after intestinal transplantation. Their antigens are not known. Assay: immunoSEQ multiplex PCR; the TCRdb copy retains only in-frame clones and omits some. Of tens of thousands of clones in the sample, 92% are singletons; the top ten hold roughly 0.31%. Sequencing used unstimulated CD4+ T cells sorted from spleen or lymph node cells, obtained before intestinal transplant. These receptors were obtained from a human donor who received an intestinal transplant.

V gene TRBV28 combines with J gene TRBJ1-1; weak D call: TRBD1 (5 bases). This CDR3 has 15 residues. V was shortened by 5 bases and J by 4 bases, with 17 bases between the two germline ends. Germline V gene data show CDR1 as MDHEN and CDR2 as SYDVKM. The CDR3 DNA reads TGTGCCAGCAGTCCGGGGGGGACGGAGGGCACTGAAGCTTTCTTT. This codes for CASSPGGTEGTEAFF.

The chain has TRBV19 and TRBJ1-6; 7 bases match TRBD1. The length of the CDR3 is 15 residues. Losses at the gene ends were 6 bases for V and 5 bases for J; bases not matched to a gene: 7. Looked up from germline, CDR1 is LNHDA and CDR2 is SQIVND (reference sequence). CDR3 sequence (DNA): TGTGCCAGTAGCGGAAGCAGGGGGAATAATTCACCCCTCCACTTT. Its translation is CASSGSRGNNSPLHF.

The chain carries TRBV30 and TRBJ2-3; D is possibly TRBD2 (5 bases). The germline CDR1 and CDR2 sequences are GTSNPN and SVGIG (reference sequence). The germline V and J ends were trimmed by 1 base and 3 bases, with 8 bases remaining between them. The CDR3 spans 13 residues. The CDR3 DNA follows: TGTGCCTGGAGTGCCCGGACTACAGATACGCAGTATTTT. As protein: CAWSARTTDTQYF.

The rearrangement uses TRBV6-7 and TRBJ2-3, with D possibly being TRBD1 (6 bases). TRBV6-7 is classed as an ORF, of uncertain function. The CDR3 has 14 residues. V was trimmed by 5 bases and J by 0 bases, leaving 9 bases between them. CDR3 region: CASSTQGSTDTQYF. The CDR3 nucleotides read TGTGCCAGCAGTACCCAGGGGAGCACAGATACGCAGTATTTT.

The rearrangement uses TRBV10-3 and TRBJ2-2; D perhaps matches TRBD1 (6 bases). V was clipped by 2 bases and J by 6 bases, with 10 bases between them. CDR1 is ENHRY, CDR2 SYGVKD, per germline. The CDR3 extends over 14 amino acids. The CDR3 sequence: CAISEQGGSGELFF. The CDR3 DNA follows: TGTGCCATCAGTGAGCAAGGGGGTTCCGGGGAGCTGTTTTTT.

The chain has TRBV13 and TRBJ2-7, with 10 positions matching TRBD2. Germline CDR1 is PRHDT and CDR2 is FYEKMQ (reference sequence). The ends lost 5 bases at V and 7 bases at J; junction bases unmatched: 14. The CDR3 runs to 16 residues. The DNA of the CDR3 is TGTGCCAGCAGCACTTCGGGGGGCCTAGCGGGAGTTGAGCAGTACTTC. Translation gives CASSTSGGLAGVEQYF.

The CDR3 bases are TGTGCCAGCAGCTTGGAGGACAGGGTTAACTACGAGCAGTACTTC. Its protein is CASSLEDRVNYEQYF. The J gene is TRBJ2-7, the V gene TRBV5-4; 8 bases line up with TRBD1. In germline, CDR1 is SGHNT, CDR2 YYREEE (reference sequence). Trimming took 0 bases from V and 3 from J; bases not matched to a gene: 5. CDR3 length: 15 residues.

V usage is TRBV28 and J usage is TRBJ2-4; a possible D gene is TRBD1 (5 bases). From germline, CDR1 is MDHEN and CDR2 SYDVKM. This CDR3 is 15 amino acids long. Trimming pared 7 bases from V and 6 bases from J, leaving 19 bases between. The CDR3 sequence is CASTSPGQGGNIQYF. The CDR3 DNA sequence: TGTGCCAGCACCTCACCAGGGCAGGGTGGAAACATTCAGTACTTC.

V is TRBV12-5 and J is TRBJ1-2; D is uncertain. Germline V gives CDR1 LGHNT, CDR2 FRNRAP. V gave up 4 bases and J gave up 8 bases, with 2 bases separating them. The CDR3 length is 9 residues. CDR3 coding DNA: TGTGCTAGTGGTTGGGGCTACACCTTC. Protein sequence: CASGWGYTF.

V is TRBV27 and J is TRBJ2-2; 11 nucleotides agree with TRBD2. Germline assignment: CDR1 MNHEY and CDR2 SMNVEV (reference sequence). The V segment lost 4 bases and the J segment 7 bases; nucleotides outside the gene matches: 5. The length of the CDR3 is 15 residues. DNA of the CDR3: TGTGCCAGCAGTTCCCTCGGGACTAGCGGCGGGGAGCTGTTTTTT. Amino acids: CASSSLGTSGGELFF.

This clone occurred a few times. V gene TRBV27 combines with J gene TRBJ1-4; D gene unclear. Germline CDR1 reads MNHEY; CDR2 reads SMNVEV (reference sequence). The CDR3 is 14 residues long. Trimming removed 4 bases at V and 4 bases at J, with 10 bases between. The CDR3 here is CASSSGFGNEKLFF. CDR3 DNA sequence: TGTGCCAGCAGTTCGGGGTTTGGTAATGAAAAACTGTTTTTT.

V is TRBV7-9 and J is TRBJ2-5; no definite D call. The germline V and J ends were trimmed by 1 base and 2 bases, with 8 bases remaining between them. This CDR3 region has 14 residues. Germline CDR1 reads SEHNR; CDR2 reads FQNEAQ (reference sequence). The DNA for the CDR3 is TGTGCCAGCAGCTTAGACATTTATCAAGAGACCCAGTACTTC. Its translation is CASSLDIYQETQYF.

This sequence joins TRBV5-1 and TRBJ2-1; 7 bases agree with TRBD2. CDR3 size: 13 residues. V was clipped by 7 bases and J by 1 base; unmatched bases: 2. The germline gives CDR1 SGHRS, CDR2 YFSETQ. The CDR3 loop reads CASYGRSYNEQFF. The CDR3 coding sequence is TGCGCCAGCTACGGGAGGTCCTACAATGAGCAGTTCTTC.

The chain links TRBV7-9 to TRBJ1-4; the D gene is possibly TRBD1 (5 bases). Germline lookup yields CDR1 SEHNR and CDR2 FQNEAQ (reference sequence). V was pared by 5 bases and J by 7 bases, with 11 bases between. This CDR3 has 13 residues. Here the CDR3 DNA reads TGTGCCAGCAGCCCAGGGTTTGGTGAAAAACTGTTTTTT. Translation gives CASSPGFGEKLFF.

The J gene is TRBJ2-3, the V gene TRBV5-1; possible D gene TRBD1, 5 bases. Germline CDR1 and CDR2: SGHRS and YFSETQ. V was pared by 5 bases and J by 2 bases, with 24 bases between. The CDR3 has 18 residues. For the CDR3, the DNA is TGCGCCAGCAGTCAGACAGTCCCTACCTACCCCAACACAGATACGCAGTATTTT. The encoded protein is CASSQTVPTYPNTDTQYF. Variable domain in full (rest from reference TRBV5-1 and TRBJ2-3): KAGVTQTPRYLIKTRGQQVTLSCSPISGHRSVSWYQQTPGQGLQFLFEYFSETQRNKGNFPGRFSGRQFSNSRSEMNVSTLELGDSALYLCASSQTVPTYPNTDTQYFGPGTRLTVL.

This chain links TRBV5-1 with TRBJ2-6; D is ambiguous. Per germline, CDR1 SGHRS and CDR2 YFSETQ. Trimming left V 0 bases short and J 4 bases short, with 17 bases between. CDR3 length equals 18 residues. Here the CDR3 reads CASSLVRSLSSGANVLTF. The CDR3 bases are TGCGCCAGCAGCTTGGTCAGATCATTATCCTCGGGGGCCAACGTCCTGACTTTC.

The chain recombines TRBV5-4 with TRBJ1-2, with 10 bases identical to TRBD1. The CDR3 runs to 16 residues. V lost 3 bases and J lost 5; bases outside the gene matches: 10. Looked up from germline, CDR1 is SGHNT and CDR2 is YYREEE (reference sequence). The CDR3 region is CASSYPLPGQGYGYTF. The CDR3 bases are TGTGCCAGCAGCTATCCCTTGCCGGGACAGGGGTATGGCTACACCTTC.

V usage is TRBV7-8 and J usage is TRBJ1-1, with 7 positions matching TRBD1. The CDR3 is made up of 16 amino acids. CDR1 SGHVS and CDR2 FQNEAQ come from the germline V gene. The ends lost 5 bases at V and 1 base at J; junction bases unmatched: 10. CDR3 DNA: TGTGCCAGCAGCCCCGACAGGGTAAGGGAGAACACTGAAGCTTTCTTT. Translation: CASSPDRVRENTEAFF. Supplemented by reference TRBV7-8 and TRBJ1-1, the full variable domain reads GAGVSQSPRYKVAKRGQDVALRCDPISGHVSLFWYQQALGQGPEFLTYFQNEAQLDKSGLPSDRFFAERPEGSVSTLKIQRTQQEDSAVYLCASSPDRVRENTEAFFGQGTRLTVV.

This chain joins TRBV6-1 and TRBJ1-4; 8 bases align to TRBD1. The junction had 10 bases not matched to a gene; V was cut back by 4 bases and J by 0 bases. The CDR3 loop spans 18 amino acids. Germline V gives CDR1 MNHNS, CDR2 SASEGT. CDR3 bases: TGTGCCAGCAGTGCCCGGGACAGGCCCCAGGCAACTAATGAAAAACTGTTTTTT. It yields the protein CASSARDRPQATNEKLFF.

The chain links TRBV10-3 to TRBJ1-2, with TRBD1 matching 7 bases. V dropped 3 bases and J dropped 1; count of bases not matched to a gene: 5. Germline CDR1 is ENHRY and CDR2 is SYGVKD. The CDR3 has 15 amino acids. CDR3 amino acids: CAISDAGGLNYGYTF. CDR3 DNA sequence: TGTGCCATCAGTGATGCAGGGGGTCTTAACTATGGCTACACCTTC.

The rearrangement joins TRBV10-1 to TRBJ2-7, with TRBD1 matching over 10 bases. Germline V gene lookup returns CDR1 WNHNN and CDR2 SYGVQD (reference sequence). J gave up 5 bases and V 3 bases, and 7 bases lay outside the gene matches. The CDR3 covers 15 residues. This CDR3 reads CASSDRDRGCDEQYF. CDR3 in DNA: TGCGCCAGCAGTGACCGGGACAGGGGATGCGACGAGCAGTACTTC.

A word on this clone: At one end the junction does not follow the germline gene, possibly because of a read error. The J gene is TRBJ1-2, the V gene TRBV5-1; D is perhaps TRBD1 (5 bases). The CDR3 contains 16 residues. Germline assignment: CDR1 SGHRS and CDR2 YFSETQ. CDR3 bases: TGCGCCAGCACCTTGGACAATCCAAAGGGGCTCGGTGGCTACACCTTC. Residues: CASTLDNPKGLGGYTF.